This is a list of T cell receptor beta chains from one sample in a study of radiation and T cells in renal cell carcinoma. TCRdb's table, derived via immunoSEQ multiplex PCR, lists solely in-frame clones and lacks some. The table lists 150,000 to 180,000 clones, roughly 90% of them singletons, with over 10% in the top ten. The sample here was blood, taken from a patient whose treatment included radiotherapy and nephrectomy. The source of these receptors is a woman aged 45-65 years with renal cell carcinoma. The CDR3 runs from the conserved cysteine through the conserved F or W. A D gene is named only where the DNA matches it firmly. Some rows mark clone size as missing; the rest say once, few, many or name a class of expanded clone.

V gene	clone size	D gene	J gene	CDR3 DNA	CDR3 protein
TRBV14	NA	NA	TRBJ2-5	TGTGCCAGCAGCGAACTACGCGGAGGTCCTGATCAAGAGACCCAGTACTTC	CASSELRGGPDQETQYF
TRBV6-6	NA	TRBD1	TRBJ2-3	TGTGCCAGCGTCGGGACGGGACAGCGTCCCACAGATACGCAGTATTTT	CASVGTGQRPTDTQYF
TRBV6-5	NA	NA	TRBJ1-1	TGCACTGCCGGTGGACAGACCGACACTGAAGCTTTCTTT	CTAGGQTDTEAFF
TRBV6-4	NA	TRBD1	TRBJ2-2	TGTGCCAGCGCGGTCCAGGGGGCCGACACCGGGGAGCTGTTTTTT	CASAVQGADTGELFF
TRBV4-1	NA	NA	TRBJ2-1	TGCGCCAGCAGCCAAAAAACGGCCGATGGTTCGGGTAATGAGCAGTTCTTC	CASSQKTADGSGNEQFF
TRBV5-1	few	NA	TRBJ2-6	TGCGCCAGCAGCTTGGTACGGACCTCTGGGGCCAACGTCCTGACTTTC	CASSLVRTSGANVLTF
TRBV6-1	once	TRBD1	TRBJ2-2	TGTGCCAGCAGTGAAATGAGGGGGCGCCCCACCGGGGAGCTGTTTTTT	CASSEMRGRPTGELFF
TRBV19	once	NA	TRBJ1-3	TGTGCCAGTAGTAAGACAGTTTCTTCTGGAAACACCATATATTTT	CASSKTVSSGNTIYF
TRBV27	once	TRBD1	TRBJ1-6	TGTGCCAGCAGTCCGGGGGGTTTCACAGGGGATAATTCACCCCTCCACTTT	CASSPGGFTGDNSPLHF
TRBV5-6	NA	NA	TRBJ2-3	TGTGCCAGCAGCGCCTCCGGGACGTCGGGTGAGGATACGCAGTATTTT	CASSASGTSGEDTQYF
TRBV4-3	NA	NA	TRBJ2-5	TGCGCCAGCAGCCAAGATCGGACTGGGGGGAAGACCCAGTACTTC	CASSQDRTGGKTQYF
TRBV7-9	NA	NA	TRBJ2-5	TGTGCCAGCAGTTTACCAGAGTTGGAGACCCAGTACTTC	CASSLPELETQYF
TRBV19	NA	NA	TRBJ1-5	TGTGCCAGTAGTATAGGAGGGGAGGAGGATCAGCCCCAGCATTTT	CASSIGGEEDQPQHF
TRBV11-2	NA	TRBD1	TRBJ1-6	TGTGCCAGCAGCCCAGGGGGCAGGAATAATTCACCCCTCCACTTT	CASSPGGRNNSPLHF
TRBV6-5	NA	NA	TRBJ2-5	TGTGCCAGCAGTTACGGCAGCGGATTTGACCAAGAGACCCAGTACTTC	CASSYGSGFDQETQYF
TRBV5-1	few	NA	TRBJ2-2	TGCGCCAGCAGCTTGGAGTGGGAGATGAACACCGGGGAGCTGTTTTTT	CASSLEWEMNTGELFF
TRBV7-2	once	NA	TRBJ2-3	TGTGCCAGCAGCTTAGGTCCGGTGCCACCGTACACAGATACGCAGTATTTT	CASSLGPVPPYTDTQYF
TRBV5-1	NA	NA	TRBJ2-7	TGCGCCAGCAGCGCATCTTCCCCGGCCTACGAGCAGTACTTC	CASSASSPAYEQYF
TRBV19	many	TRBD1	TRBJ1-1	TGTGCCAGTAGTATATTTCCTACAGGGGGGAACACTGAAGCTTTCTTT	CASSIFPTGGNTEAFF
TRBV6-6	NA	TRBD2	TRBJ2-5	TGTGCCGAGTCCGGGGGGCAAGAGACCCAGTACTTC	CAESGGQETQYF
TRBV7-2	NA	NA	TRBJ2-3	TGTGCCAGCAGCTTAGCGGCAGCGGGTGCTAGCACAGATACGCAGTATTTT	CASSLAAAGASTDTQYF
TRBV5-3	NA	TRBD2	TRBJ2-2	TGTGCCAGAAGTATATGGGACTACCATATTAAGCGGGCCGGGGAGCTGTTTTTT	CARSIWDYHIKRAGELFF
TRBV30	few	NA	TRBJ1-1	TGTGCCTGGAGCGACCAAGACACTGAAGCTTTCTTT	CAWSDQDTEAFF
TRBV5-6	NA	NA	TRBJ2-5	TGTGCCAGCAGCTGGGCTATGGGGGGCAGGACCCAGTACTTC	CASSWAMGGRTQYF
TRBV29-1	NA	NA	TRBJ1-2	TGCAGCGTTGAAGAAGTCCCCGGGGAGGGCTATGGCTACACCTTC	CSVEEVPGEGYGYTF
TRBV2	NA	TRBD1	TRBJ1-5	TGTGCCAGCAGTGGGGGACAGGGAAATCAGCCCCAGCATTTT	CASSGGQGNQPQHF
TRBV19	once	NA	TRBJ1-1	TGTGCCAGTAACAACAGGGCTACTGAAGCTTTCTTT	CASNNRATEAFF
TRBV7-9	NA	NA	TRBJ2-3	TGTGCCAGCAGCCCCCCCTCAGTTACGCAGTATTTT	CASSPPSVTQYF
TRBV6-1	NA	NA	TRBJ1-1	TGTGCCAGTCTATCCTCTCTGAACACTGAAGCTTTCTTT	CASLSSLNTEAFF
TRBV7-6	NA	TRBD2	TRBJ2-5	TGTGCCAGCAGCTACGTACCTAGCGGGGGGCTACAAGAGACCCAGTACTTC	CASSYVPSGGLQETQYF
TRBV6-6	NA	NA	TRBJ2-2	TGTGCCAGCAGTTACTACAGGGCCACCGGGGAGCTGTTTTTT	CASSYYRATGELFF
TRBV4-1	NA	NA	TRBJ1-2	TGCGCCAGCAGCCAAGTCACAGCTAACTATGGCTACACCTTC	CASSQVTANYGYTF
TRBV7-7	NA	TRBD2	TRBJ2-2	TGTGCTAGCAGCTCAATCCCCCCCTCTGGCGGGGGGACCGGGGAGCTGTTTTTT	CASSSIPPSGGGTGELFF
TRBV6-1	NA	TRBD2	TRBJ2-3	TGTGCCAGCAGTGAGTGGGGAGGGCGGGGGACAGATACGCAGTATTTT	CASSEWGGRGTDTQYF
TRBV4-1	NA	NA	TRBJ1-2	TGCGCCAGCAGCCAGGCGAACAGCTATGGCTACACCTTC	CASSQANSYGYTF
TRBV9	NA	TRBD1	TRBJ2-2	TGTGCCAGCAGGGACAACAGGGGCAGGACCGGGGAGCTGTTTTTT	CASRDNRGRTGELFF
TRBV5-4	NA	NA	TRBJ2-3	TGTGCCAGCAGCCCGGATGCAGTGGATACGCAGTATTTT	CASSPDAVDTQYF
TRBV6-5	NA	NA	TRBJ2-7	TGTGCCAGCAGAGCCGCGGGACAGATAGATTACGAGCAGTACTTC	CASRAAGQIDYEQYF
TRBV2	NA	TRBD2	TRBJ2-5	TGTGCCAGCCTGCGGGGGGTGGGACGGCAAGAGACCCAGTACTTC	CASLRGVGRQETQYF
TRBV5-5	NA	TRBD1	TRBJ1-1	TGTGCCAGCAGCTTGGTAGTCAGGGGGGACACTGAAGCTTTCTTT	CASSLVVRGDTEAFF
TRBV4-3	NA	NA	TRBJ1-6	TGCGCCAGCAGCCAAGATCTCCGGACAGCTTCACCCCTCCACTTT	CASSQDLRTASPLHF
TRBV6-5	NA	NA	TRBJ2-5	TGTGCCAGCAGTTACAGGGGGGACCAAGAGACCCAGTACTTC	CASSYRGDQETQYF
TRBV9	NA	TRBD2	TRBJ2-1	TGTGCCAGCAGCTCTAGCGGGGGGACGAGCTCCTACAATGAGCAGTTCTTC	CASSSSGGTSSYNEQFF
TRBV7-9	NA	TRBD1	TRBJ1-4	TGTGCCAGCAGCATGGGACAGGGCAGAGAAAAACTGTTTTTT	CASSMGQGREKLFF
TRBV30	NA	NA	TRBJ1-2	TGTGCCTGGAGTCCCTGGGGCTCCCACTATGGCTACACCTTC	CAWSPWGSHYGYTF
TRBV2	NA	NA	TRBJ1-6	TGTGCCAGCATGGGCACCATGGTGGGATCACCCCTCCACTTT	CASMGTMVGSPLHF
TRBV7-2	NA	NA	TRBJ2-2	TGTGCCAGCAGCCCGACCGGTCCCGGGGAGCTGTTTTTT	CASSPTGPGELFF
TRBV13	NA	TRBD1	TRBJ1-2	TGTGCCAGCAGCTTTAACAGGGGATCCTATGGCTACACCTTC	CASSFNRGSYGYTF
TRBV7-9	NA	NA	TRBJ2-1	TGTGCCAGCGTCCGGGACCTCGGGAATGAGCAGTTCTTC	CASVRDLGNEQFF
TRBV6-1	NA	NA	TRBJ1-2	TGTGCCAGCAACAGGGAAGGTTATGGCTACACCTTC	CASNREGYGYTF